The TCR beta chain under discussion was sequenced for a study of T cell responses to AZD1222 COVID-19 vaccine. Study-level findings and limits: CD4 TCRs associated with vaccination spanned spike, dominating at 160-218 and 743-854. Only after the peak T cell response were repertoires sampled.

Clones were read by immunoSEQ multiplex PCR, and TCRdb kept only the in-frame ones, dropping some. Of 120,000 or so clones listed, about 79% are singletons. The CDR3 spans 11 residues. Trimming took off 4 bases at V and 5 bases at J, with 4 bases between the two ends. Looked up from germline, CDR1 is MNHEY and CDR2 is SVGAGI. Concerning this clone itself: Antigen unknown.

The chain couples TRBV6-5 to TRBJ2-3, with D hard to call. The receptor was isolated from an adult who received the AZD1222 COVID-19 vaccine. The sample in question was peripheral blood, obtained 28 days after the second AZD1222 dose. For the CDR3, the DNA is TGTGCCAGCAGTTTCGGAGATACGCAGTATTTT. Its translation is CASSFGDTQYF.